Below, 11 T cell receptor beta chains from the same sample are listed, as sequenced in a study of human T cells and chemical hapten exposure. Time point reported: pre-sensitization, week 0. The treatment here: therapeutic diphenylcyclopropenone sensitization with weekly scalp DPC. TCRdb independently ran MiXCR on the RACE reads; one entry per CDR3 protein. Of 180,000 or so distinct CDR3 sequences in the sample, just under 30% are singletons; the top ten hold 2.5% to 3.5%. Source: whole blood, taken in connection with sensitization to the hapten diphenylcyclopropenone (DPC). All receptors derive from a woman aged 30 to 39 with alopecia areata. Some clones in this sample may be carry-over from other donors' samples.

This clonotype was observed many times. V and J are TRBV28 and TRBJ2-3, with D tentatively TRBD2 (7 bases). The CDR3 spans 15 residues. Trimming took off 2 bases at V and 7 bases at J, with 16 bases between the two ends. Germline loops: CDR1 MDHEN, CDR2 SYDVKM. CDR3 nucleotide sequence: TGTGCCAGCAGTTTAGGAGGGGGGGTGCAGAATACGCAGTATTTT. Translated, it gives CASSLGGGVQNTQYF.

The CDR3 DNA is TGTGCCTGGAGTGTCCTAGCCTACGAGCAGTACTTC. Residues: CAWSVLAYEQYF. The chain has TRBV30 and TRBJ2-7; no definite D call. Germline CDR1 is GTSNPN and CDR2 is SVGIG (reference sequence). This CDR3 region has 12 residues. V lost 0 bases, J lost 2 bases, and 5 bases lay in between.

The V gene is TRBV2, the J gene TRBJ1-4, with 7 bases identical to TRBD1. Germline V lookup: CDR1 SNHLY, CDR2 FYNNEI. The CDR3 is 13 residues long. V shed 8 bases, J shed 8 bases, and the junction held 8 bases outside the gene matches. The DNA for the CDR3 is TGTGCCAGCGAAGGGACAGCTAGCGAAAAACTGTTTTTT. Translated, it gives CASEGTASEKLFF.

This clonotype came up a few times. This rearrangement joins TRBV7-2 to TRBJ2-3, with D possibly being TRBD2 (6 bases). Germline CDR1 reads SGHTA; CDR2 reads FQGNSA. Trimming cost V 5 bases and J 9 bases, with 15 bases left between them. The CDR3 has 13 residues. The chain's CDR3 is CASSPPGVVTQYF. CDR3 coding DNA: TGTGCCAGCAGCCCCCCGGGGGTCGTCACGCAGTATTTT.

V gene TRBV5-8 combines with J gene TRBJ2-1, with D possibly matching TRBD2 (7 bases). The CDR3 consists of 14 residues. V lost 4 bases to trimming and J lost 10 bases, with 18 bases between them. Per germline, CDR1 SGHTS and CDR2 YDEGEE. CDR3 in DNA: TGTGCCAGCAGCGGCGGTACGGGGGGCCGGGAGCAGTTCTTC. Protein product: CASSGGTGGREQFF.

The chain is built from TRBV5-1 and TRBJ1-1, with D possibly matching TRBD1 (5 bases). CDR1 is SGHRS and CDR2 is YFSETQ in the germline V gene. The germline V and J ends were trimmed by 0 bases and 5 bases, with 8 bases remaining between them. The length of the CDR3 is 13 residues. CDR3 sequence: CASSLAGATEAFF. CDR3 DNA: TGCGCCAGCAGCTTGGCTGGGGCAACTGAAGCTTTCTTT.

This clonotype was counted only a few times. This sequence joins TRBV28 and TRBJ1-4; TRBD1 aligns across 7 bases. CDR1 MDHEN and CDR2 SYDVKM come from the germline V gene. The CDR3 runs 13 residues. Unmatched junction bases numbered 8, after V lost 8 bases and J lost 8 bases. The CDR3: CASAKGAEEKLFF. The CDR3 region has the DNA TGTGCCAGCGCTAAGGGGGCGGAAGAAAAACTGTTTTTT.

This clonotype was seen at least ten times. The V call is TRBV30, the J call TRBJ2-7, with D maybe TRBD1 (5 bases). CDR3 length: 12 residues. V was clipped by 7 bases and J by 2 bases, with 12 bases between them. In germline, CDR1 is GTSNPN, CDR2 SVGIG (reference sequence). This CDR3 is CAFRQPTYEQYF. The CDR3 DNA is TGTGCCTTCCGACAGCCTACCTACGAGCAGTACTTC.

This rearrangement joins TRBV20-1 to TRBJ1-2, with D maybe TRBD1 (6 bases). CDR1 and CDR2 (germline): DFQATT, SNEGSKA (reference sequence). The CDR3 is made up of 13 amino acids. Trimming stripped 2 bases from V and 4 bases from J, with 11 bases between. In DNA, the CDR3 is TGCAGTGCTAGACAGGGGACTAGCTATGGCTACACCTTC. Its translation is CSARQGTSYGYTF.

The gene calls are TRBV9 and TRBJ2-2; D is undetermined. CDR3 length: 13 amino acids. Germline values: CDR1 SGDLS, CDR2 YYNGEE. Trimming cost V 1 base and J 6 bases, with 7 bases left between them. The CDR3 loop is CASSVYAPGELFF. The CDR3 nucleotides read TGTGCCAGCAGCGTATATGCCCCCGGGGAGCTGTTTTTT. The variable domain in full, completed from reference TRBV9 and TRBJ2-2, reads DSGVTQTPKHLITATGQRVTLRCSPRSGDLSVYWYQQSLDQGLQFLIQYYNGEERAKGNILERFSAQQFPDLHSELNLSSLELGDSALYFCASSVYAPGELFFGEGSRLTVL.

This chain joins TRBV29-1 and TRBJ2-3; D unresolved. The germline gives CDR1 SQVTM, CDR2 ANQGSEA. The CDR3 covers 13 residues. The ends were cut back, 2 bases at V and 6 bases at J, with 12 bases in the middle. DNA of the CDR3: TGCAGCGTTGAATACCAAGGCAGGGATACGCAGTATTTT. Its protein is CSVEYQGRDTQYF.